Each of the 23 T cell receptor beta chains below was sequenced from the same sample in a study of T cell repertoires and HLA-DP antigens. Their antigen targets remain unknown. TCRdb's copy holds only in-frame clones and misses some; the assay was immunoSEQ multiplex PCR. Seen here are roughly 70,000 clones, about four fifths observed once, and the top ten hold about 1.4%. Specimen: CD4+ T cells from PBMCs. These TCRs come from a man between 60 and 70 years old in good health and CMV-seronegative.

J is TRBJ2-5 and V is TRBV19; a weak D match, TRBD1 (6 bases). Trimming removed 4 bases from V and 3 bases from J, with 12 bases in between. This CDR3 comprises 14 residues. The V gene's germline CDR1 is LNHDA and CDR2 SQIVND (reference sequence). The CDR3 DNA sequence: TGTGCCAGTAGTACCCCGGGACAAAAAGAGACCCAGTACTTC. Translating gives CASSTPGQKETQYF.

This chain links TRBV6-6 with TRBJ1-6, with unresolved D. The germline V gene has CDR1 MNHNY and CDR2 SVGAGI (reference sequence). The CDR3 has 15 residues. Trimming pared 2 bases from V and 5 bases from J, leaving 10 bases between. In DNA, the CDR3 is TGTGCCAGCAGTTACGCAGGCCTAGATAATTCACCCCTCCACTTT. Protein: CASSYAGLDNSPLHF.

V and J are TRBV5-6 and TRBJ2-5; D gene ambiguous. This CDR3 has 14 amino acids. Germline-derived CDR1 and CDR2 are SGHDT and YYEEEE. Between the trimmed V and J ends, which lost 4 bases and 1 base, there was a span of 11 bases. The CDR3 sequence: CASSLLSGQETQYF. The CDR3 DNA reads TGTGCCAGCAGCCTACTCTCGGGCCAAGAGACCCAGTACTTC.

This sequence joins TRBV10-1 and TRBJ2-7, with D possibly TRBD2 on 5 matching bases. The germline V gene encodes CDR1 WNHNN and CDR2 SYGVQD (reference sequence). Trimming took off 3 bases at V and 0 bases at J, with 6 bases between the two ends. The CDR3 is 13 residues long. In DNA form, the CDR3 reads TGCGCCAGCAGTGAAGGAGGCTCCTACGAGCAGTACTTC. It is translated as CASSEGGSYEQYF.

This chain connects TRBV7-9 to TRBJ2-7; 9 nucleotides agree with TRBD2. After removal of 1 base from V and 5 bases from J, the junction contained 6 bases not matched to a gene. This CDR3 comprises 15 residues. Germline V CDR1 and CDR2: SEHNR, FQNEAQ (reference sequence). In DNA, the CDR3 is TGTGCCAGCAGCTTAGTTGGACTAGCGAGGAACGAGCAGTACGTC. Translated, it gives CASSLVGLARNEQYV.

J is TRBJ1-1 and V is TRBV6-1; possibly TRBD1 for D (6 bases). With 8 bases removed from V and 1 base from J, the gap between germline ends came to 11 bases. The germline V gene has CDR1 MNHNS and CDR2 SASEGT. The length of the CDR3 is 13 residues. CDR3: CASGWTENTEAFF. CDR3 bases: TGTGCCAGCGGATGGACAGAGAACACTGAAGCTTTCTTT.

The genes are TRBV7-3 and TRBJ2-2; 12 bases are shared with TRBD2. The CDR3 totals 15 residues. The ends lost 4 bases at V and 6 bases at J; junction bases unmatched: 3. CDR1 is SGHTA, CDR2 FQGTGA, per germline. DNA for the CDR3: TGTGCCAGCAGCTCGCGACTAGCGGGAGCCGGGGAGCTGTTTTTT. Translation gives CASSSRLAGAGELFF.

The genes are TRBV2 and TRBJ1-2; D is possibly TRBD1 (5 bases). Germline values: CDR1 SNHLY, CDR2 FYNNEI. The CDR3 consists of 12 residues. Trimming removed 0 bases at V and 8 bases at J, with 7 bases between. The CDR3 here is CASSEARQGYTF. The CDR3 DNA follows: TGTGCCAGCAGTGAAGCGCGACAGGGCTACACCTTC.

This chain connects TRBV2 to TRBJ1-2; 11 bases are shared with TRBD1. This CDR3 spans 19 amino acids. Germline V gives CDR1 SNHLY, CDR2 FYNNEI. After removal of 0 bases from V and 7 bases from J, the junction contained 16 bases not matched to a gene. CDR3 bases: TGTGCCAGCAGTGAAGCGTACCGGGACAGGGGGTCCTTTTCAGCTGGCTACACCTTC. Translating it yields CASSEAYRDRGSFSAGYTF.

The rearrangement links TRBV5-1 to TRBJ2-7, with 8 bases aligning to TRBD1. Germline V gives CDR1 SGHRS, CDR2 YFSETQ. V was clipped by 4 bases and J by 3 bases; unmatched bases: 9. The CDR3 covers 15 residues. CDR3 protein: CASSGSGQGIYEQYF. Written as DNA, the CDR3 is TGCGCCAGCAGCGGATCAGGACAGGGTATCTACGAGCAGTACTTC.

The CDR3 DNA reads as TGCGCCAGCAGCCAAGTACCCGGCGCTAACTATGGCTACACCTTC. Residues: CASSQVPGANYGYTF. The chain is built from TRBV4-1 and TRBJ1-2; D call uncertain. This CDR3 spans 15 amino acids. CDR1 and CDR2 from the germline V gene are MGHRA and YSYEKL. V dropped 1 base and J dropped 0 bases, with 9 bases sitting between them.

On this clone: Other nucleotide sequences from this sample produce the same CDR3. The rearrangement uses TRBV7-2 and TRBJ1-3, with D hard to call. V was shortened by 2 bases and J by 0 bases, with 8 bases between the two germline ends. This CDR3 has 15 residues. The V gene's germline CDR1 is SGHTA and CDR2 FQGNSA. In DNA, the CDR3 is TGTGCCAGCAGCTTACAGGTGCACTCTGGAAACACCATATATTTT. Translating gives CASSLQVHSGNTIYF.

The rearrangement uses TRBV6-1 and TRBJ2-2; D is perhaps TRBD2 (7 bases). Trimming removed 4 bases from V and 4 bases from J, with 19 bases in between. CDR1 MNHNS and CDR2 SASEGT come from the germline V gene. CDR3 length: 17 residues. The CDR3 loop reads CASSVVGAGARTGELFF. CDR3 sequence (DNA): TGTGCCAGCAGTGTGGTGGGGGCGGGGGCCCGCACCGGGGAGCTGTTTTTT.

The rearrangement links TRBV5-1 to TRBJ1-2; D gene uncertain. Germline CDR1 is SGHRS and CDR2 is YFSETQ. Trimming removed 0 bases at V and 3 bases at J, with 6 bases between. CDR3 length: 13 residues. The CDR3 DNA follows: TGCGCCAGCAGCTTGGTCGCAGACTATGGCTACACCTTC. Residues: CASSLVADYGYTF.

The rearrangement joins TRBV5-6 to TRBJ1-1, with unresolved D. The V gene's germline CDR1 is SGHDT and CDR2 YYEEEE. The CDR3 totals 14 residues. V was pared by 0 bases and J by 1 base, with 7 bases between. The CDR3 DNA follows: TGTGCCAGCAGCTTGGGGGTGGCGAACACTGAAGCTTTCTTT. Translating it yields CASSLGVANTEAFF.

On this clone itself: Given the absence of the conserved phenylalanine or tryptophan at the CDR3 end, a read error is likely. The chain carries TRBV7-9 and TRBJ2-2; weak D call: TRBD1 (5 bases). V was shortened by 4 bases and J by 2 bases, with 11 bases between the two germline ends. The CDR3 contains 15 residues. Germline CDR1 and CDR2: SEHNR and FQNEAQ (reference sequence). The CDR3 region has the DNA TGTGCCAGCAGCTCCCAGGACACAAACACCGGGGAGCTGTTTTCT. This translates into CASSSQDTNTGELFS.

The chain has TRBV5-6 and TRBJ2-3; 7 nucleotides match TRBD2. Germline V gene data show CDR1 as SGHDT and CDR2 as YYEEEE. J lost 5 bases, V lost 3 bases, and 3 bases had no gene match. The CDR3 consists of 13 residues. CDR3 DNA: TGTGCCAGCAGCTCCGCGGGGGAAGATACGCAGTATTTT. Residues: CASSSAGEDTQYF.

The chain carries TRBV10-3 and TRBJ2-1, with D tentatively TRBD2 (6 bases). V gave up 0 bases and J gave up 2 bases, with 11 bases separating them. This CDR3 region has 16 residues. In germline, CDR1 is ENHRY, CDR2 SYGVKD. CDR3 in DNA: TGTGCCATCAGTGAGTCAAATAGCGGAACCTACAATGAGCAGTTCTTC. Encoded protein: CAISESNSGTYNEQFF.

The chain links TRBV5-1 to TRBJ2-1; tentatively, D is TRBD1 or TRBD2 (5 bases each). CDR3 length: 15 residues. From germline, CDR1 is SGHRS and CDR2 YFSETQ. Trimming pared 0 bases from V and 5 bases from J, leaving 12 bases between. Here the CDR3 reads CASSLGWGRDNEQFF. CDR3 sequence (DNA): TGCGCCAGCAGCTTGGGGTGGGGACGCGACAATGAGCAGTTCTTC.

A remark on this clone: At one end the junction does not follow the germline gene, possibly because of a read error. The CDR3 DNA is TGTGCCAGCAGTAAAGCCAGTCCGGATGAGCAGTTCTTC. This translates into CASSKASPDEQFF. The V call is TRBV6-1, the J call TRBJ2-1; no reliable D call. The germline V gene encodes CDR1 MNHNS and CDR2 SASEGT. This CDR3 is built from 13 residues.

The chain links TRBV5-1 to TRBJ1-1; D gene unclear. Between the trimmed V and J ends, which lost 0 bases and 1 base, there was a span of 7 bases. CDR1 is SGHRS and CDR2 is YFSETQ in the germline V gene. The CDR3 runs to 14 residues. The CDR3 DNA reads as TGCGCCAGCAGCTTGGATTACACGAACACTGAAGCTTTCTTT. This sequence encodes CASSLDYTNTEAFF.

The rearrangement uses TRBV5-1 and TRBJ1-2; 10 nucleotides align to TRBD1. Germline CDR1 reads SGHRS; CDR2 reads YFSETQ. The CDR3 is made up of 15 amino acids. V was pared by 0 bases and J by 4 bases, with 3 bases of the junction left unmatched. This CDR3 reads CASSLGDRGGYGYTF. The DNA for the CDR3 is TGCGCCAGCAGCTTGGGGGACAGGGGAGGCTATGGCTACACCTTC. Looking up the rest from reference TRBV5-1 and TRBJ1-2 gives the full variable domain: KAGVTQTPRYLIKTRGQQVTLSCSPISGHRSVSWYQQTPGQGLQFLFEYFSETQRNKGNFPGRFSGRQFSNSRSEMNVSTLELGDSALYLCASSLGDRGGYGYTFGSGTRLTVV.

This clone was seen more than once but under ten times. The chain is built from TRBV7-2 and TRBJ1-5; D call uncertain. Germline V gene sequence: CDR1 SGHTA, CDR2 FQGNSA. Deletions cut 0 bases from V and 4 bases from J, with 10 bases between. This CDR3 has 15 residues. CDR3 DNA sequence: TGTGCCAGCAGCTTAGCTGGGAAGTATAATCAGCCCCAGCATTTT. It translates to CASSLAGKYNQPQHF.